This T cell receptor beta chain was found in a study of blood T cell repertoires in COVID-19. The wider study: Acute and convalescent COVID-19 samples came from the United States, Italy and Spain. PBMCs, B-cell-depleted T cells, or T cells provided the cDNA or gDNA that made up the material.

V shed 3 bases and J 6 bases; nucleotides not matched to a gene: 8. Germline V gives CDR1 LNHDA, CDR2 SQIVND (reference sequence). CDR3 length: 16 amino acids. In the authors' workflow: Estimation of nucleated cell counts relied on the amplification of reference gene primers. Profiled with immunoSEQ multiplex PCR; TCRdb holds only in-frame clones, not every one. Clone size and the V and J calls come from that table; the DNA yielded D and trimming. The repertoire holds about 170,000 clones, with roughly 89% as singletons. This receptor was identified in a woman aged 50 to 60 with acute or convalescent COVID-19. This sequence joins TRBV19 and TRBJ2-1; TRBD1 aligns across 10 bases. Specimen: peripheral blood. In nucleotides, the CDR3 is TGTGCCAGTAGTATTGGGGACAGGGGCTATGGCAATGAGCAGTTCTTC. As protein: CASSIGDRGYGNEQFF.